This TCR beta chain comes out of a study of neurological immune-mediated disorders. Study results and caveats: Among expanded clones, no CDR3 amino acid sequences were shared across subjects, a pattern suggesting private repertoires in all groups. Patients with HTLV-1-associated myelopathy showed the most TCR clonal expansion. Those with multiple sclerosis showed the least, falling below healthy controls.

Unsorted libraries were prepared from 2 million PBMCs held at -80 C. About this clonotype: The antigen is undetermined. This clone may be a read error of a much larger clone one base away.

5'RACE employing 10-nucleotide random UMIs yielded the cDNA. TCRdb itself ran the 5' RACE reads through MiXCR, one entry per CDR3 protein. Of more than 70,000 distinct CDR3 sequences detected, about 9.3% appear once; the ten largest clones hold 1.8%. Losses at the gene ends were 0 bases for V and 9 bases for J; bases not matched to a gene: 5. The CDR3 spans 15 residues. Germline V lookup: CDR1 SGHDN, CDR2 FVKESK. Material: PBMCs. This clonotype originated in a man aged 35-49 years in good health. The rearrangement joins TRBV14 to TRBJ1-6; TRBD1 agrees at 7 bases. In DNA form, the CDR3 reads TGTGCCAGCAGCCAAGAATTACAGGGGCGTTCACCCCTCCACTTT. Protein: CASSQELQGRSPLHF.